Here is one T cell receptor beta chain with its context. This sample is drawn from a study of blood T cell repertoires in COVID-19. Study-wide background: Donors in the United States, Italy and Spain gave samples during acute or convalescent COVID-19. The cDNA or gDNA used as material had been derived from T cells, B-cell-depleted T cells, or PBMCs.

Germline values: CDR1 GTSNPN, CDR2 SVGIG (reference sequence). The CDR3 totals 13 residues. Trimming stripped 2 bases from V and 9 bases from J, with 14 bases between. Authors' methods: Counts of nucleated cells, estimated from reference gene primer amplification, were obtained. The table came from immunoSEQ multiplex PCR; TCRdb's copy has only in-frame clones and leaves some out. V and J calls and clone size are copied from that table; D and trimming were computed from the DNA. The sample lists 180,000 or so clones, around 83% occurring once. The chain has TRBV30 and TRBJ2-1; D uncertain. This TCR was recovered from a woman aged 55-69 years with acute or convalescent COVID-19. The specimen sequenced was peripheral blood. DNA for the CDR3: TGTGCCTGGAGTCCAACCACTCGTAGTGAGCAGTTCTTC. It yields the protein CAWSPTTRSEQFF.